This T cell receptor (beta chain) was documented in a study of CD8+ T cells in alopecia areata. Following extraction, RNA underwent reverse transcription to cDNA, which served as the sequencing template. TCRdb's table, derived via immunoSEQ multiplex PCR, lists solely in-frame clones and lacks some. The sample records more than 85,000 clones, 35% to 50% being singletons. This CDR3 has 14 residues. Trimming took 4 bases from V and 2 from J; bases not matched to a gene: 1. CDR1 is SQVTM and CDR2 is ANQGSEA in the germline V gene. The chain joins TRBV29-1 to TRBJ2-5, with 13 bases that match TRBD2. Material: CD4+ T cells sorted from blood. The source of this sequence is a human donor with alopecia areata. The CDR3 reads CSVVLAGGQETQYF. In nucleotides, the CDR3 is TGCAGCGTTGTACTAGCGGGGGGGCAAGAGACCCAGTACTTC. The complete variable domain, with remaining parts taken from reference TRBV29-1 and TRBJ2-5, reads SAVISQKPSRDICQRGTSLTIQCQVDSQVTMMFWYRQQPGQSLTLIATANQGSEATYESGFVIDKFPISRPNLTFSTLTVSNMSPEDSSIYLCSVVLAGGQETQYFGPGTRLLVL.